This is a list of T cell receptor beta chains from one sample in a study of blood T cell repertoires in COVID-19. Clones were read by immunoSEQ multiplex PCR, and TCRdb kept only the in-frame ones, dropping some. The sample contains around 270,000 clones, approximately 85% of which appear only once. The sequencing input was PBMCs or T cells enriched from blood (not recorded which). The receptor set was obtained from a woman in her 30s who had recovered from COVID-19. The CDR3 runs from the conserved cysteine through the conserved F or W. A D gene is named only where the DNA matches it firmly. Clone sizes are given selectively: once, few, many, or a class where the clone is expanded.

>TRBV5-6|.|.|TRBJ2-4
TGTGCCAGCACCAGGACAGCCCTAGCCAAAAACATTCAGTACTTC
CASTRTALAKNIQYF
>TRBV3-1/TRBV3-2|.|once|TRBJ1-6
TGTGCCAGCAGCCCCCCTACTTATAATTCACCCCTCCACTTT
CASSPPTYNSPLHF
>TRBV28|.|.|TRBJ2-4
TGTGCCAGCAGTTTGGGACCACAGGGCAAAAACATTCAGTACTTC
CASSLGPQGKNIQYF
>TRBV10-2|.|.|TRBJ2-1
TGCGCCAGCAGTGATGGGACTCTTTCCTACAATGAGCAGTTCTTC
CASSDGTLSYNEQFF
>TRBV7-9|TRBD1|.|TRBJ2-7
TGTGCCAGCAGCCTGGACGGGACAGGGCAGGGCGAGCAGTACTTC
CASSLDGTGQGEQYF
>TRBV21-1|.|.|TRBJ1-1
TGTGCCAGCAGCAAATTACCAGGGGAGAACACTGAAGCTTTCTTT
CASSKLPGENTEAFF
>TRBV27|TRBD2|.|TRBJ2-1
TGTGCCAGCAGTTTCGGGACTAGCCTTGGCAATGAGCAGTTCTTC
CASSFGTSLGNEQFF
>TRBV29-1|.|.|TRBJ1-2
TGCAGCGTTAAAGAGGGCGGGGGCTACACCTTC
CSVKEGGGYTF
>TRBV28|TRBD2|.|TRBJ2-1
TGTGCCAGCACGGCGGGGGGGACGGTACAACGAGAGCAGTTCTTC
CASTAGGTVQREQFF
>TRBV19|TRBD1|.|TRBJ1-3
TGTGCCTCCAACCGGGACAGGGGGCCTGGAAACACCATATATTTT
CASNRDRGPGNTIYF
>TRBV19|.|.|TRBJ1-4
TGTGCCAGTAGTATCCGGCCCCAGGGTAATGAAAAACTGTTTTTT
CASSIRPQGNEKLFF
>TRBV6-1|.|few|TRBJ1-4
TGTGCCAGCAGTGATTGGGGACACGCAACTAATGAAAAACTGTTTTTT
CASSDWGHATNEKLFF
>TRBV24-1|TRBD1|.|TRBJ1-2
TGTGCCACCAGTGACCTCGGGACAGGGGATGGCTACACCTTC
CATSDLGTGDGYTF
>TRBV10-3|TRBD1|.|TRBJ1-5
TGTGCCATCAGCCGGGACAGGGAGTATCAGCCCCAGCATTTT
CAISRDREYQPQHF
>TRBV29-1|TRBD1|.|TRBJ1-1
TGCAGCGTTGGCTGGGGCAGGGGGCGCGGGGACACTGAAGCTTTCTTT
CSVGWGRGRGDTEAFF
>TRBV2|.|.|TRBJ1-4
TGTGCCAGCAGCGCAGGGGTGCGAAAACTGTTTTTT
CASSAGVRKLFF
>TRBV27|.|.|TRBJ1-4
TGTGCCAGCAGAGGGGGACTATCTACTAATGAAAAACTGTTTTTT
CASRGGLSTNEKLFF
>TRBV29-1|.|.|TRBJ2-1
TGCAGCGTTGAAGACGCCCCCCCGCCACTAGCCCCTACATACAATGAGCAGTTCTTC
CSVEDAPPPLAPTYNEQFF
>TRBV5-4|.|.|TRBJ2-1
TGTGCCAGCAGCCCAGAACCCAATGAGCAGTTCTTC
CASSPEPNEQFF
>TRBV28|.|few|TRBJ1-1
TGTGCCAGCAGGATTATGGGACAATTGAACACTGAAGCTTTCTTT
CASRIMGQLNTEAFF
>TRBV27|TRBD1|.|TRBJ1-3
TGTGCCAGCAGGGACAACAGGGGTCAGAGAAACACCATATATTTT
CASRDNRGQRNTIYF
>TRBV5-5|.|.|TRBJ2-5
TGTGCCAGCAGCTACACACAAGAGACCCAGTACTTC
CASSYTQETQYF
>TRBV2|.|.|TRBJ2-7
TGTGCCAGCAACCTACAGGGTAGCTCCTACGAGCAGTACTTC
CASNLQGSSYEQYF
>TRBV10-3|TRBD1|.|TRBJ1-2
TGTGCCATCAGTGAGCCGGGACAGGGTTTCGGCTACACCTTC
CAISEPGQGFGYTF
>TRBV4-1|.|once|TRBJ1-2
TGCGCCAGCAGCCAAGCTCCAGGGTTCGGCTACACCTTC
CASSQAPGFGYTF
>TRBV5-1|.|few|TRBJ1-1
TGCGCCAGCAGGGACAGCGTGAACACTGAAGCTTTCTTT
CASRDSVNTEAFF
>TRBV3-1/TRBV3-2|.|.|TRBJ1-1
TGTGCCAGCAGCCAGGACAGGAACACTGAAGCTTTCTTT
CASSQDRNTEAFF
>TRBV7-2|.|few|TRBJ2-2
TGTGCCAGCAGCTTATATGGAGCGAACACCGGGGAGCTGTTTTTT
CASSLYGANTGELFF
>TRBV28|TRBD2|.|TRBJ2-1
TGTGCCAGCAGTCTCCCGGGACTAGCGGGGGAGCTATACAATGAGCAGTTCTTC
CASSLPGLAGELYNEQFF
>TRBV24-1|TRBD1|.|TRBJ2-1
TGTGCCACCAGTGATTTGACGGGACAGGGGGCTGGTGAGCAGTTCTTC
CATSDLTGQGAGEQFF
>TRBV12-3/TRBV12-4|.|.|TRBJ2-3
TGTGCCAGCTTGGGAGACCCGTACGATACGCAGTATTTT
CASLGDPYDTQYF
>TRBV11-2|.|.|TRBJ2-1
TGTGCCAGCAGCCCCGTTCGGGTTTATGAGCAGTTCTTC
CASSPVRVYEQFF
>TRBV7-9|.|.|TRBJ1-2
TGTGCCAGCAGCCCGACAGCGTTATATGGCTACACCTTC
CASSPTALYGYTF
>TRBV9|TRBD2|.|TRBJ2-1
TGTGCCAGCAGCGTAGGTAGCGGGATCTACAATGAGCAGTTCTTC
CASSVGSGIYNEQFF
>TRBV5-4|TRBD1|.|TRBJ2-7
TGTGCCAGCAGCCCTGAGGGGGCAAGCGCCTACGAGCAGTACTTC
CASSPEGASAYEQYF